These 9 T cell receptor beta chains were all obtained from the same sample, sequenced in a study of T cell repertoires in cytomegalovirus infection. Antigens of these TCRs are unknown. TCRdb analysed the reads with MiXCR anew, one entry per CDR3 protein. The table records 700,000 to 950,000 distinct CDR3 sequences, approximately 32% of them present only once. Sequencing used cultured CD8+ T cells from PBMCs, obtained from culture after CMV antigen stimulation. The receptors were sampled from a human donor in good health (CMV status not recorded). Some clones in this sample may be carry-over from other donors' samples.

This clonotype was seen repeatedly, ten times or more. The chain couples TRBV7-6 to TRBJ1-2, with D possibly matching TRBD1 (5 bases). CDR1 and CDR2 from the germline V gene are SGHVS and FNYEAQ. CDR3 size: 16 residues. Deletions cut 5 bases from V and 5 bases from J, with 21 bases between. CDR3 region: CASSPRPYGDSYGYTF. The CDR3 nucleotides read TGTGCCAGCAGCCCCCGACCATATGGGGACTCATATGGCTACACCTTC. Full variable domain (remainder filled in from reference TRBV7-6 and TRBJ1-2): GAGVSQSPRYKVTKRGQDVALRCDPISGHVSLYWYRQALGQGPEFLTYFNYEAQQDKSGLPNDRFSAERPEGSISTLTIQRTEQRDSAMYRCASSPRPYGDSYGYTFGSGTRLTVV.

The V and J genes are TRBV6-5 and TRBJ1-2, with unresolved D. Looked up from germline, CDR1 is MNHEY and CDR2 is SVGAGI. Trimming shortened V by 5 bases and J by 1 base, and 8 bases separated the two germline ends. The CDR3 sequence is 13 residues long. CDR3 coding DNA: TGTGCCAGCAGTCCATCCGATAACTATGGCTACACCTTC. It translates to CASSPSDNYGYTF.

This clonotype was seen more than once but under ten times. The chain has TRBV12-3 or TRBV12-4 and TRBJ2-1; a weak D match, TRBD1 (6 bases). With 5 bases removed from V and 3 bases from J, the gap between germline ends came to 8 bases. This CDR3 spans 13 amino acids. As DNA, the CDR3 is TGTGCCAGCAGTGGGGACATCTACAATGAGCAGTTCTTC. Protein: CASSGDIYNEQFF.

V gene TRBV27 combines with J gene TRBJ1-5; TRBD1 might be the D (5 bases). CDR3 length: 16 residues. CDR1 and CDR2 (germline): MNHEY, SMNVEV (reference sequence). V shed 0 bases and J shed 2 bases, with 11 bases lying between them. The CDR3 DNA follows: TGTGCCAGCAGTTTATCGACGGGGGAGGGCAATCAGCCCCAGCATTTT. Its protein product is CASSLSTGEGNQPQHF.

This clonotype was detected only a few times. The DNA for the CDR3 is TGTGCCAGCAGTTTGAATTTTTGGGATGGCTACACCTTC. It codes for CASSLNFWDGYTF. The chain employs TRBV27 and TRBJ1-2; D uncertain. This CDR3 has 13 amino acids. Trimming cost V 3 bases and J 6 bases, with 11 bases left between them. Germline assignment: CDR1 MNHEY and CDR2 SMNVEV (reference sequence).

This clonotype was observed a few times. The chain is built from TRBV7-9 and TRBJ2-2; D possibly corresponds to TRBD1 (6 bases). V gave up 3 bases and J gave up 2 bases, with 10 bases separating them. Germline CDR1 SEHNR, CDR2 FQNEAQ (reference sequence). The CDR3 covers 15 residues. The CDR3 reads CASSFPGQNTGELFF. The CDR3 DNA sequence: TGTGCCAGCAGCTTCCCGGGACAAAACACCGGGGAGCTGTTTTTT.

The table lists this clonotype with many counts. This rearrangement joins TRBV7-2 to TRBJ2-7; the D gene could be TRBD1 or TRBD2 (5 bases each). Trimming pared 0 bases from V and 0 bases from J, leaving 9 bases between. Germline V CDR1 and CDR2: SGHTA, FQGNSA. CDR3 length: 15 amino acids. CDR3 coding DNA: TGTGCCAGCAGCTTAGCAGGGGAGAGCTCCTACGAGCAGTACGTC. This gives the protein CASSLAGESSYEQYV.

CDR3 amino acids: CASSPRWGEKEQYF. CDR3 nucleotides: TGCGCCAGCAGTCCGAGATGGGGAGAAAAAGAGCAGTACTTC. V usage is TRBV10-1 and J usage is TRBJ2-7; tentatively, D is TRBD2 (5 bases). The V end was cut by 5 bases, the J end by 7 bases, with 18 bases between. Germline V lookup: CDR1 WNHNN, CDR2 SYGVQD (reference sequence). This CDR3 has 14 residues.

The sample holds many counts of this clonotype. The V call is TRBV7-9, the J call TRBJ1-4, with D uncertain. The CDR3 is 12 residues long. Per germline, CDR1 SEHNR and CDR2 FQNEAQ (reference sequence). Trimming removed 8 bases at V and 6 bases at J, with 10 bases between. The DNA for the CDR3 is TGTGCCAGCGGTAGTGCTGATGAAAAACTGTTTTTT. It yields the protein CASGSADEKLFF.